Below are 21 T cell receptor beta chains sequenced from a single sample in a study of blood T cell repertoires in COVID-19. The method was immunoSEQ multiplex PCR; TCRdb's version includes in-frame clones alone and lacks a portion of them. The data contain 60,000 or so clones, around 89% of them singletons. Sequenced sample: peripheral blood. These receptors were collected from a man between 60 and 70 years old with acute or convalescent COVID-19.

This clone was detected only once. This CDR3 is CASSPGANEKLFF. In nucleotides, the CDR3 is TGTGCCAGCTCACCAGGGGCGAATGAAAAACTGTTTTTT. This chain links TRBV18 with TRBJ1-4; the D gene is possibly TRBD1 (5 bases). V lost 2 bases to trimming and J lost 5 bases, with 6 bases between them. Germline V gene lookup returns CDR1 KGHSH and CDR2 LQKENI. The CDR3 is made up of 13 amino acids.

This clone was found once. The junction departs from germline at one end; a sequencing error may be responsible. CDR3 sequence (DNA): TGTGCTAGCAGCTTAGCCGGGTCCCCTTCGGAGCAGTACTTC. Its translation is CASSLAGSPSEQYF. The V and J genes are TRBV7-7 and TRBJ2-7; D ambiguous. The CDR3 runs to 14 residues. CDR1 is SSHAT, CDR2 FNYEAQ, per germline (reference sequence).

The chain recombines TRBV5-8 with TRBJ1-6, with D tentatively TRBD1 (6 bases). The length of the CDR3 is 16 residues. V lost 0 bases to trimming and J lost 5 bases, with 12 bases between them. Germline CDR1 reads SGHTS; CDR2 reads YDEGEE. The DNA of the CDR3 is TGTGCCAGCAGCTTGGAAACAGGGAAGAATAATTCACCCCTCCACTTT. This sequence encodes CASSLETGKNNSPLHF.

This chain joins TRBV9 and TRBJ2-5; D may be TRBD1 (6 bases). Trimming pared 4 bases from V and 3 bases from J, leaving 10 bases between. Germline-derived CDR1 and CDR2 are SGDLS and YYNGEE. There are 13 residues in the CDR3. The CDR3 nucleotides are TGTGCCAGCAGCTGGGCAGGGGAAGAGACCCAGTACTTC. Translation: CASSWAGEETQYF.

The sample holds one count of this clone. The CDR3 loop reads CASSLGTGTYNEQFF. The CDR3 DNA is TGCGCCAGCAGCTTAGGGACAGGGACCTACAATGAGCAGTTCTTC. The chain links TRBV5-1 to TRBJ2-1, with 9 positions matching TRBD1. The CDR3 runs to 15 residues. Trimming took 2 bases from V and 2 from J; bases not matched to a gene: 2. Germline V gene lookup returns CDR1 SGHRS and CDR2 YFSETQ.

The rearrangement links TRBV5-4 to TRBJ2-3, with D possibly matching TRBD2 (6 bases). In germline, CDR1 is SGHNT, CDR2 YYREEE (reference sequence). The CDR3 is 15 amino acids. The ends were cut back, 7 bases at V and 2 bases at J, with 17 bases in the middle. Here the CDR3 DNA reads TGTGCCAGCGCCAACGACGGGGGTTACACAGATACGCAGTATTTT. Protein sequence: CASANDGGYTDTQYF.

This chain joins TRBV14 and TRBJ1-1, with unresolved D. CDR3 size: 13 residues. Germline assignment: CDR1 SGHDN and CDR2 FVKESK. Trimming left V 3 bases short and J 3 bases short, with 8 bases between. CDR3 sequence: CASSHVFDTEAFF. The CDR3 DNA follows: TGTGCCAGCAGCCATGTATTCGACACTGAAGCTTTCTTT.

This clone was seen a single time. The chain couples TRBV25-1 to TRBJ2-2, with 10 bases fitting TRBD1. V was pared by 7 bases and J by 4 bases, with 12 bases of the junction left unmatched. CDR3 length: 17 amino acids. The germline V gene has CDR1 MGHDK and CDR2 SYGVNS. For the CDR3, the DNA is TGTGCCAGCACTGGGGGACAGGGGTCCTGGGCCACCGGGGAGCTGTTTTTT. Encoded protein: CASTGGQGSWATGELFF.

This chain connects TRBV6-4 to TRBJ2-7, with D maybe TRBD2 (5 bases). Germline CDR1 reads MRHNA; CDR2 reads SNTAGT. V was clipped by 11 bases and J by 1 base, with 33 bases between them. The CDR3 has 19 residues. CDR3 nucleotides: TGTGCCGGACGGGGTGACGAATTTGTAGTAGGGCAGTTTTCCTACGAGCAGTACTTC. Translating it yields CAGRGDEFVVGQFSYEQYF.

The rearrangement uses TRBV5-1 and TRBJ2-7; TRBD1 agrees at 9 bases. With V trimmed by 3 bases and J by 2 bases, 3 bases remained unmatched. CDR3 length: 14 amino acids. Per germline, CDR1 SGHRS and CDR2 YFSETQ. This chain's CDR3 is CASSSRTGAYEQYF. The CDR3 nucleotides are TGCGCCAGCAGCTCCCGGACAGGGGCCTACGAGCAGTACTTC.

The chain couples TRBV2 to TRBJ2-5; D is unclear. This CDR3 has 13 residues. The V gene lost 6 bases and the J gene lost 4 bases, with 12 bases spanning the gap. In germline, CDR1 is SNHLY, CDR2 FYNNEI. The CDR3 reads CASRRNPGETQYF. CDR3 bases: TGTGCCAGCAGGAGAAATCCGGGAGAGACCCAGTACTTC.

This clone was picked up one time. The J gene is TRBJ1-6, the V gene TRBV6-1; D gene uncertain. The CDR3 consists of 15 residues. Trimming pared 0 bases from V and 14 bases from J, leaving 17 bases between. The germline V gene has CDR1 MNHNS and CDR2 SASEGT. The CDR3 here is CASSEASGLPKTLHF. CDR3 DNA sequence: TGTGCCAGCAGTGAAGCCTCCGGACTCCCGAAAACCCTCCACTTT.

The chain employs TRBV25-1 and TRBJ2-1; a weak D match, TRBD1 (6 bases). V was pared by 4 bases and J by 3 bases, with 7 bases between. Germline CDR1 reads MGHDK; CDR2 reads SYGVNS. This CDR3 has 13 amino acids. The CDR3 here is CASSVQGYNEQFF. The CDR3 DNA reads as TGTGCCAGCAGTGTACAGGGCTACAATGAGCAGTTCTTC.

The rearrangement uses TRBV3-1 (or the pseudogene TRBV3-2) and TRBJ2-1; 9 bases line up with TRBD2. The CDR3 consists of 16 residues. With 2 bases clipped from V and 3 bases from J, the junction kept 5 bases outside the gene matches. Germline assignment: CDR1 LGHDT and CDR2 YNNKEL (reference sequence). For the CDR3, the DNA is TGTGCCAGCAGCCAACTTAGCGGGGGATTCTACAATGAGCAGTTCTTC. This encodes CASSQLSGGFYNEQFF.

The CDR3, as DNA: TGTGCCAGCAGCTCCGGAGAGACCCAGTACTTC. Translation gives CASSSGETQYF. This sequence joins TRBV3-1 (or the pseudogene TRBV3-2) and TRBJ2-5; no clear D gene. The germline V gene has CDR1 LGHDT and CDR2 YNNKEL (reference sequence). V was clipped by 5 bases and J by 4 bases, with 5 bases between them. This CDR3 has 11 residues.

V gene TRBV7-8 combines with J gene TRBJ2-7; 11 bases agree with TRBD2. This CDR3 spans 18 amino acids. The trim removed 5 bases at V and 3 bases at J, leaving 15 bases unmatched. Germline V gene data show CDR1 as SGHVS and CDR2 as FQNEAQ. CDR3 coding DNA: TGTGCCAGCAGCCCCATCGGTCTAGCGGGGGGTGGTTTCTACGAGCAGTACTTC. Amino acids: CASSPIGLAGGGFYEQYF.

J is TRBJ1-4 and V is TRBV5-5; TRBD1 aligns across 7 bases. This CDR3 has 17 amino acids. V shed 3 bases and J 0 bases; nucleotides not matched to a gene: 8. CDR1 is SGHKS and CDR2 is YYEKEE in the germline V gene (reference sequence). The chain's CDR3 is CASSSWGTAATNEKLFF. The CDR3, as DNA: TGTGCCAGCAGCTCGTGGGGGACAGCCGCAACTAATGAAAAACTGTTTTTT.

The DNA of the CDR3 is TGTGCCAGCAGTCCTGGGGGGGTGCAGCCCCAGCATTTT. It is translated as CASSPGGVQPQHF. The chain carries TRBV12-3 or TRBV12-4 and TRBJ1-5, with a possible D match to TRBD1 (5 bases). The ends were cut back, 5 bases at V and 7 bases at J, with 12 bases in the middle. The CDR3 covers 13 residues.

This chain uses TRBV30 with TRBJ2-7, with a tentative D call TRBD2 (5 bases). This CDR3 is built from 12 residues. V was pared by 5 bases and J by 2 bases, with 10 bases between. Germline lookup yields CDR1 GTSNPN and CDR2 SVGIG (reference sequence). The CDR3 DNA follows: TGTGCCTGGGCCAGGACTCCCTACGAGCAGTACTTC. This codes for CAWARTPYEQYF.

The CDR3 coding sequence is TGCGCCAGCAGCTTGTCCGGGGGTAGCTCCTATAATTCACCCCTCCACTTT. This encodes CASSLSGGSSYNSPLHF. The chain recombines TRBV5-1 with TRBJ1-6, with TRBD1 as a possible D gene (5 bases). The CDR3 consists of 17 residues. Germline V gene data show CDR1 as SGHRS and CDR2 as YFSETQ. Trimming left V 1 base short and J 0 bases short, with 11 bases between.

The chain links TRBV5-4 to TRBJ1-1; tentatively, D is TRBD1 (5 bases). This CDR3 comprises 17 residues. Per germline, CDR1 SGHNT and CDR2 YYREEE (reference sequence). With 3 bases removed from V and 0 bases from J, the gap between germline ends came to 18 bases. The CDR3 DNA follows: TGTGCCAGCAGCTCCCCTAGACAGCATCTCATGAACACTGAAGCTTTCTTT. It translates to CASSSPRQHLMNTEAFF.